The T cell receptor beta chain described here comes from a study of blood T cell repertoires in COVID-19. Study summary: Spain, Italy and the United States supplied samples that represented acute and convalescent COVID-19. Sources were T cells, B-cell-depleted T cells, or PBMCs; the material itself was cDNA or gDNA.

In the authors' workflow: It was from reference gene primer amplification that nucleated cell counts were estimated. This table comes from immunoSEQ multiplex PCR, and its TCRdb copy is limited to in-frame clones, with some not included. V, J and clone size reflect that table, while D and trimming were determined from the DNA. The sample lists 210,000 or so clones, roughly 85% occurring once. Germline CDR1 reads SGDLS; CDR2 reads YYNGEE. The V segment lost 3 bases and the J segment 4 bases; nucleotides outside the gene matches: 3. CDR3 length: 15 residues. The TCR originated in a woman under 30 who had recovered from COVID-19. The V and J genes are TRBV9 and TRBJ2-3; TRBD2 matches 12 bases. The sequenced sample was peripheral blood. In DNA, the CDR3 is TGTGCCAGCAGCGGACTAGCGGGAGTCGCAGATACGCAGTATTTT. The encoded protein is CASSGLAGVADTQYF.